This paragraph reports one T cell receptor beta chain. Its antigen is not identified. The researchers produced TCR beta cDNA from around 0.5 ug total RNA with a constant-region primer. Three nested multiplex PCR rounds of slightly modified ARM-PCR generated TCR beta libraries. The study ran its first two PCR rounds for nine to eleven cycles each, using TRBV1-TRBV30 forward primers and a C-beta reverse primer. From the multiplex PCR reads, TCRdb called clonotypes with MiXCR, one entry per CDR3 protein. The data hold 90,000 to 150,000 distinct CDR3 sequences, with 55% to 70% observed a single time. Germline V gives CDR1 SQVTM, CDR2 ANQGSEA. V lost 3 bases and J lost 13; bases outside the gene matches: 24. This CDR3 is built from 17 residues. The sample comes from a study of tumor-infiltrating lymphocytes in primary liver carcinoma. Broader study findings: Compared with tumor region pairs, tumor-adjacent and tumor-blood pairs overlapped less.

Extraction of RNA together with DNA used roughly 20-33 mg of unsorted bulk tissue. This TCR derives from a woman between 55 and 75 years old with primary liver carcinoma and hepatitis B virus infection. The genes are TRBV29-1 and TRBJ2-1; 7 bases match TRBD1. Sequenced input: tumor-adjacent normal liver tissue. The CDR3 region is CSVEAIDTGVAGGEQFF. As DNA, the CDR3 is TGCAGCGTTGAGGCTATAGATACAGGGGTCGCTGGAGGCGAACAGTTCTTC.